Listed below are T cell receptor beta chains from one sample, sequenced in a study of stem cell transplantation in POMP-related autoinflammatory disease. Data came from immunoSEQ multiplex PCR; TCRdb stores just in-frame clones and leaves some out. The data contain tens of thousands of clones, more than 75% of them seen just once; the ten biggest clones take up 0.55% to 0.85%. Here the sequenced sample was CD4+ T cells from PBMCs, taken after stem cell transplantation. These receptors came from a human patient with POMP-related autoinflammation and immune dysregulation (PRAID). The T cells may come from the graft donor. The CDR3 runs from the conserved cysteine through the conserved F or W. The order of the fields is V gene, CDR3 protein.

TRBV6-5,CASSRDREGNYGYTF
TRBV7-9,CASSPSGRAYNEQFF
TRBV2,CASRRGDEQYF
TRBV28,CASRSQGGGGYTF
TRBV7-9,CASSSTGEDTQYF
TRBV18,CASSPGQGDEAFF
TRBV28,CASSLIAGGPNEQFF
TRBV10-3,CAISESTGITGELFF
TRBV7-8,CASSTRSIGLREQYF
TRBV25-1,CASSAGNEKLFF
TRBV5-5,CASSYTANTGELFF
TRBV21-1,CASSSQRLVNEQFF
TRBV7-8,CASSEDRVNEAFF
TRBV23-1,CASSQLMEGIQETQYF
TRBV5-1,CASSLDLGAEAFF
TRBV29-1,CSVVSGQETQYF
TRBV6-1,CASSDWGGNQPQHF
TRBV11-2,CASSTWTGKNTEAFF
TRBV7-9,CASSFLQSSYNEQFF
TRBV5-4,CASSFDRDEQFF
TRBV28,CASRPGLVSYEQYF
TRBV5-1,CASSIGSLSSLAKNIQYF
TRBV6-1,CASSEWGYTF
TRBV18,CASSPGLQGAGKTQYF
TRBV6-6,CASSQDGNYGYTF
TRBV3-1/TRBV3-2,CASSPQGIRNTEAFF
TRBV29-1,CSVESRGDEKLFF
TRBV5-6,CASSLRASGTPGQFF
TRBV19,CASLDSYNEQFF
TRBV29-1,CSVPVLVGDTQYF
TRBV6-5,CASSKGQGAPDTQYF
TRBV5-1,CASSPGEPAYNEQFF
TRBV2,CASGTGGHNEKLFF
TRBV18,CASSPVASGGAWETQYF
TRBV5-1,CASSDTLAGAETQYF
TRBV19,CASSKRQGGTDTQYF
TRBV9,CASSPRQGGSYNEQFF
TRBV4-1,CASSQVGRVRMNTEAFF
TRBV28,CASSLDNSIQYF
TRBV5-1,CASSSGNSGNTIYF
TRBV7-6,CASSLAHLAGGEETQYF
TRBV6-5,CASRTDPGAPLHF
TRBV6-1,CASTVRGGQPQHF
TRBV4-1,CASSRDSGGNQPQHF
TRBV3-1/TRBV3-2,CASSRRAGAATGSGELFF
TRBV18,CASSPLAGEGGYTF
TRBV4-1,CASSRLPKTGELFF
TRBV23-1,CASSKTKEGTDTQYF
TRBV3-1/TRBV3-2,CASSPRTGGIQYF
TRBV7-8,CASSTSTGTGGELFF
TRBV5-5,CASSTYKGGSNQPQHF
TRBV30,CAWSVRDRGGYTF
TRBV18,CASSPIHTGELFF
TRBV6-5,CASDPGLARYTQYF